The sequence of this T cell receptor (beta chain) was determined in a study of cytomegalovirus exposure and HLA in healthy donors. Findings and caveats of the study: Earlier analysis found most TCR beta V segments productive about 90% or about 30% of the time.

This clone was seen a few times. What it binds is unknown. Donors showed nominal health when sampled, although they likely had unrecorded immune exposures. The study ran its PCR with 60 Vbeta and 13 Jbeta primers. Measured with immunoSEQ multiplex PCR; TCRdb has only the in-frame clones, and not every one. The sample carries around 140,000 clones, approximately 9% recorded once. CDR3 size: 17 residues. CDR1 is SGHKS and CDR2 is YYEKEE in the germline V gene (reference sequence). The ends lost 3 bases at V and 2 bases at J; junction bases unmatched: 8. V is TRBV5-5 and J is TRBJ2-6; TRBD2 matches at 7 bases. The receptor was isolated from a middle-aged woman in good health and CMV-seropositive. The sample comprised PBMCs. The CDR3 here is CASSWPMGGTGANVLTF. In nucleotides, the CDR3 is TGTGCCAGCAGCTGGCCTATGGGGGGGACTGGGGCCAACGTCCTGACTTTC.